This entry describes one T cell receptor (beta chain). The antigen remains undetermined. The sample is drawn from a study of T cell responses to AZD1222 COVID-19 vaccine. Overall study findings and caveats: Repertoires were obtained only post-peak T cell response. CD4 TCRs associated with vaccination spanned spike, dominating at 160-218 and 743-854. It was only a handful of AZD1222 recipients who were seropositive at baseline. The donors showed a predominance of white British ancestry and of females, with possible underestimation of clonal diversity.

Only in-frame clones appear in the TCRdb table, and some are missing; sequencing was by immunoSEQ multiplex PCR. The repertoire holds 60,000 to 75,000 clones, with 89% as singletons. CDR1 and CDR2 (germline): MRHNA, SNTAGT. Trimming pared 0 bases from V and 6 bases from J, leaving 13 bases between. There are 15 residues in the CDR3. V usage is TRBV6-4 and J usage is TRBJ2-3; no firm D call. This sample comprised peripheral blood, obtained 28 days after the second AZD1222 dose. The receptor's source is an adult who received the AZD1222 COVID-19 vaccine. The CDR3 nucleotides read TGTGCCAGCAGTGACTCTTTTTTGGGTTCGGATACGCAGTATTTT. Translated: CASSDSFLGSDTQYF.